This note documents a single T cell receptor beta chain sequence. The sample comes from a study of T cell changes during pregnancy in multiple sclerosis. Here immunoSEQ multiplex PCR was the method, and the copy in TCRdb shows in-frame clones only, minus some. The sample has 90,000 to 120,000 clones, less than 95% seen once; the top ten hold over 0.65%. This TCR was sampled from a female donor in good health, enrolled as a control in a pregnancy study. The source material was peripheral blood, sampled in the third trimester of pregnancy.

The CDR3 protein is CASSSGTGRNYGYTF. In nucleotides, the CDR3 is TGTGCCAGCAGCTCCGGGACAGGCCGTAACTATGGCTACACCTTC. This chain links TRBV6-5 with TRBJ1-2; 8 bases fit TRBD1. This CDR3 region has 15 residues. V was pared by 6 bases and J by 1 base, with 7 bases of the junction left unmatched. The V gene's germline CDR1 is MNHEY and CDR2 SVGAGI.